Below are 30 T cell receptor beta chains sequenced from a single sample in a study of blood T cell repertoires in COVID-19. Some clones are missing from TCRdb's copy, which holds only in-frame ones; the method was immunoSEQ multiplex PCR. The data show 350,000 or so clones, with 70% to 90% seen just once and 8.5% to 12% held by the top ten. Sequences were obtained from peripheral blood. Receptor source: a woman under 40 with COVID-19, enrolled during active disease.

CDR3 nucleotide sequence: TGTGCCAGCAGTTACTGGGGACAGGGGGTCAATGGCTACACCTTC. Translation: CASSYWGQGVNGYTF. The chain is built from TRBV6-5 and TRBJ1-2; 11 nucleotides agree with TRBD1. The CDR3 length is 15 residues. V shed 1 base, J shed 6 bases, and the junction held 4 bases outside the gene matches. Germline loops: CDR1 MNHEY, CDR2 SVGAGI.

The V gene is TRBV28, the J gene TRBJ1-4; tentative D call: TRBD1 (6 bases). CDR3 size: 16 residues. With 4 bases removed from V and 1 base from J, the gap between germline ends came to 13 bases. The germline gives CDR1 MDHEN, CDR2 SYDVKM. CDR3 nucleotide sequence: TGTGCCAGCAGTTATAGACAGGCGAGAACTAATGAAAAACTGTTTTTT. Translated: CASSYRQARTNEKLFF.

The chain is built from TRBV27 and TRBJ2-5; 10 bases align to TRBD1. The junction had 10 bases not matched to a gene; V was cut back by 6 bases and J by 6 bases. The CDR3 is made up of 15 amino acids. The germline CDR1 and CDR2 sequences are MNHEY and SMNVEV (reference sequence). For the CDR3, the DNA is TGTGCCAGCAGCTCCGGGACAGGGGTTGGAAAGACCCAGTACTTC. Translated, it gives CASSSGTGVGKTQYF.

The rearrangement links TRBV4-1 to TRBJ1-5; no reliable D call. Germline assignment: CDR1 MGHRA and CDR2 YSYEKL. CDR3 length: 15 residues. Trimming took 0 bases from V and 7 from J, leaving 13 bases between them. CDR3 in amino acids: CASSQEQAGIQPQHF. CDR3 in DNA: TGCGCCAGCAGCCAAGAGCAGGCAGGAATACAGCCCCAGCATTTT.

V and J are TRBV30 and TRBJ1-2; perhaps TRBD1 as D (5 bases). Germline CDR1 is GTSNPN and CDR2 is SVGIG (reference sequence). V was cut by 0 bases and J by 6 bases, with 11 bases left in between. CDR3 size: 13 residues. Written as DNA, the CDR3 is TGTGCCTGGAGTGTAGGCAGGGTTGATGGCTACACCTTC. As protein: CAWSVGRVDGYTF.

The rearrangement joins TRBV7-6 to TRBJ2-7; 8 nucleotides align to TRBD1. After removal of 0 bases from V and 0 bases from J, the junction contained 7 bases not matched to a gene. CDR1 and CDR2 (germline): SGHVS, FNYEAQ. The CDR3 is 17 residues long. The CDR3 nucleotides are TGTGCCAGCAGCTTAGCGGGATGGGGACAGGCCTCCTACGAGCAGTACTTC. It encodes CASSLAGWGQASYEQYF.

The rearrangement uses TRBV15 and TRBJ1-1, with TRBD1 as a possible D gene (6 bases). V was shortened by 0 bases and J by 1 base, with 18 bases between the two germline ends. Germline values: CDR1 LNHNV, CDR2 YYDKDF (reference sequence). This CDR3 contains 18 residues. CDR3 in amino acids: CATSRDHLYETGNTEAFF. The CDR3 DNA sequence: TGTGCCACCAGCAGAGATCACCTCTACGAGACAGGGAACACTGAAGCTTTCTTT. Full variable domain (rest looked up from reference TRBV15 and TRBJ1-1): DAMVIQNPRYQVTQFGKPVTLSCSQTLNHNVMYWYQQKSSQAPKLLFHYYDKDFNNEADTPDNFQSRRPNTSFCFLDIRSPGLGDTAMYLCATSRDHLYETGNTEAFFGQGTRLTVV.

Details on this clone: Other DNA variants within this sample encode the same CDR3. The CDR3 protein is CASSSGTGNQPQHF. CDR3 coding DNA: TGTGCCAGCAGCTCCGGGACAGGCAATCAGCCCCAGCATTTT. This chain connects TRBV7-9 to TRBJ1-5; TRBD1 matches 7 bases. This CDR3 is 14 amino acids long. Germline V gives CDR1 SEHNR, CDR2 FQNEAQ (reference sequence). J gave up 2 bases and V 4 bases, and 2 bases lay outside the gene matches.

This clone was found once. Other DNA variants within this sample encode the same CDR3. The chain joins TRBV6-5 to TRBJ2-7; perhaps TRBD2 as D (6 bases). The CDR3 has 12 residues. V lost 6 bases to trimming and J lost 4 bases, with 10 bases between them. The germline V gene encodes CDR1 MNHEY and CDR2 SVGAGI. This CDR3 is CASSRRGYEQYF. The CDR3 bases are TGTGCCAGCAGCCGACGGGGGTACGAGCAGTACTTC.

The chain uses TRBV28 and TRBJ2-7, with 11 bases that match TRBD2. Losses at the gene ends were 7 bases for V and 5 bases for J; bases not matched to a gene: 13. Germline CDR1 reads MDHEN; CDR2 reads SYDVKM. This CDR3 comprises 16 residues. CDR3 sequence (DNA): TGTGCCAGCAACCCACCGGGACTAGCGGTCCGGGACGAGCAGTACTTC. It is translated as CASNPPGLAVRDEQYF.

The J gene is TRBJ2-5, the V gene TRBV9, with 8 bases fitting TRBD2. Germline-derived CDR1 and CDR2 are SGDLS and YYNGEE. This CDR3 is 14 amino acids long. V was pared by 4 bases and J by 2 bases, with 4 bases of the junction left unmatched. The CDR3 spells CASSPLAEQETQYF. The CDR3 region has the DNA TGTGCCAGCAGCCCACTAGCGGAACAAGAGACCCAGTACTTC.

The rearrangement links TRBV21-1 to TRBJ2-7; the tabulated D call, TRBD2, remains unverified against the DNA. TRBV21-1 is flagged as a pseudogene. This CDR3 contains 11 residues. The CDR3 bases are TGTGCCAGCAGCAAAACGGACGAGCAGTACTTC. Residues: CASSKTDEQYF.

The chain links TRBV6-5 to TRBJ1-1, with 7 bases that match TRBD1. The germline V gene encodes CDR1 MNHEY and CDR2 SVGAGI. Germline trimming cut 2 bases from V and 0 bases from J; bases unmatched to any gene: 3. This CDR3 has 15 residues. The CDR3 loop reads CASSYTRGVNTEAFF. In nucleotides, the CDR3 is TGTGCCAGCAGTTACACCAGGGGGGTGAACACTGAAGCTTTCTTT.

V gene TRBV19 combines with J gene TRBJ1-1; no reliable D call. CDR3 length equals 11 residues. V lost 9 bases and J lost 5, with 10 bases in between. CDR1 LNHDA and CDR2 SQIVND come from the germline V gene (reference sequence). The chain's CDR3 is CASRLRTEAFF. The CDR3, as DNA: TGTGCCAGCCGTCTCCGGACTGAAGCTTTCTTT.

This chain joins TRBV4-1 and TRBJ2-7, with D tentatively TRBD2 (6 bases). The CDR3 is made up of 15 amino acids. Per the germline V gene, CDR1 is MGHRA and CDR2 is YSYEKL. V shed 0 bases and J shed 0 bases, with 9 bases lying between them. This chain's CDR3 is CASSQEPGSSYEQYF. The CDR3 DNA reads TGCGCCAGCAGCCAAGAGCCCGGGAGCTCCTACGAGCAGTACTTC.

The J gene is TRBJ2-7, the V gene TRBV5-1, with D perhaps matching TRBD1 (5 bases). Germline lookup yields CDR1 SGHRS and CDR2 YFSETQ. The V end lost 7 bases, the J end lost 5 bases, and 19 bases lay between the germline ends. The CDR3 runs to 14 residues. CDR3 protein: CASGAGRTTHEQYF. The DNA of the CDR3 is TGCGCCAGCGGGGCTGGAAGGACAACCCACGAGCAGTACTTC.

This chain uses TRBV6-5 with TRBJ1-1; D remains unclear. The CDR3 extends over 14 amino acids. V dropped 2 bases and J dropped 2 bases, with 9 bases sitting between them. Germline V gene lookup returns CDR1 MNHEY and CDR2 SVGAGI. The CDR3 DNA sequence: TGTGCCAGCAGTTACGCTTTACAAAACACTGAAGCTTTCTTT. Its protein product is CASSYALQNTEAFF.

The chain is built from TRBV7-2 and TRBJ2-3, with D unresolved. The V and J ends lost 3 bases and 4 bases respectively, with 8 bases between them. The CDR3 loop spans 13 amino acids. Germline V gene sequence: CDR1 SGHTA, CDR2 FQGNSA. The CDR3 bases are TGTGCCAGCAGCTTGCGACTGGCAGATACGCAGTATTTT. Its translation: CASSLRLADTQYF. The variable domain in full, completed from reference TRBV7-2 and TRBJ2-3, reads GAGVSQSPSNKVTEKGKDVELRCDPISGHTALYWYRQSLGQGLEFLIYFQGNSAPDKSGLPSDRFSAERTGGSVSTLTIQRTQQEDSAVYLCASSLRLADTQYFGPGTRLTVL.

The gene calls are TRBV11-2 and TRBJ2-2; D not resolved. CDR3 length: 14 residues. In germline, CDR1 is SGHAT, CDR2 FQNNGV. V was pared by 1 base and J by 5 bases, with 8 bases between. The CDR3 loop reads CASSLVGLTGELFF. The CDR3 DNA sequence: TGTGCCAGCAGCTTAGTGGGCTTGACCGGGGAGCTGTTTTTT.

The V call is TRBV7-2, the J call TRBJ2-1, with 14 bases that match TRBD2. This CDR3 is 19 amino acids long. J gave up 7 bases and V 6 bases, and 17 bases lay outside the gene matches. Per germline, CDR1 SGHTA and CDR2 FQGNSA. The CDR3 sequence is CASRIIPGGGTSGSNEQFF. In DNA form, the CDR3 reads TGTGCCAGCAGGATCATCCCCGGAGGGGGGACTAGCGGGAGTAATGAGCAGTTCTTC. Together with reference TRBV7-2 and TRBJ2-1, the CDR3 gives the full variable domain: GAGVSQSPSNKVTEKGKDVELRCDPISGHTALYWYRQSLGQGLEFLIYFQGNSAPDKSGLPSDRFSAERTGGSVSTLTIQRTQQEDSAVYLCASRIIPGGGTSGSNEQFFGPGTRLTVL.

This clone showed up many times. This rearrangement joins TRBV21-1 to TRBJ1-2; the D call in the table, TRBD1, was not verified against the DNA. TRBV21-1 is labeled a pseudogene. CDR3 length: 13 residues. The CDR3 coding sequence is TGTGCCAGCAGCCTCGGCAGGGGTCATGGCTACACCTTC. Its translation is CASSLGRGHGYTF.

CDR3 nucleotide sequence: TGTGCCAGCAGCTTAGAAGGGACTAGCGTTCTGGATGAGCAGTTCTTC. This sequence encodes CASSLEGTSVLDEQFF. J is TRBJ2-1 and V is TRBV11-1, with 10 bases that match TRBD2. Per the germline V gene, CDR1 is SGHAT and CDR2 is FQDESV (reference sequence). The ends lost 1 base at V and 8 bases at J; junction bases unmatched: 8. The CDR3 runs 16 residues.

The chain has TRBV28 and TRBJ1-1; the match to TRBD1 covers 10 bases. This CDR3 is built from 13 residues. V dropped 6 bases and J dropped 6; count of bases not matched to a gene: 4. The germline CDR1 and CDR2 sequences are MDHEN and SYDVKM. CDR3 nucleotide sequence: TGTGCCAGCAGGGGACAGGGGTGGGCTGAAGCTTTCTTT. Translating gives CASRGQGWAEAFF.

The chain carries TRBV2 and TRBJ2-5; tentatively, D is TRBD2 (5 bases). This CDR3 has 13 residues. CDR1 is SNHLY, CDR2 FYNNEI, per germline. The germline V and J ends were trimmed by 3 bases and 9 bases, with 14 bases remaining between them. DNA of the CDR3: TGTGCCAGCAGTGAGGAGCGGAACCGGCCCCAGTACTTC. It encodes CASSEERNRPQYF.

The chain links TRBV5-1 to TRBJ2-1; TRBD2 aligns across 8 bases. With 4 bases clipped from V and 0 bases from J, the junction kept 15 bases outside the gene matches. The CDR3 has 19 residues. Germline lookup yields CDR1 SGHRS and CDR2 YFSETQ. The CDR3 region has the DNA TGCGCCAGCAGCAAAGGAGCGCTAGCGGGTATGAGCTCCTACAATGAGCAGTTCTTC. This encodes CASSKGALAGMSSYNEQFF.

V gene TRBV10-3 combines with J gene TRBJ2-1; D might be TRBD2 (7 bases). CDR1 is ENHRY, CDR2 SYGVKD, per germline. This CDR3 spans 16 amino acids. With 4 bases removed from V and 8 bases from J, the gap between germline ends came to 21 bases. CDR3 DNA: TGTGCCATCAGTGGGCCAGGGGAGGGTCCTTGGTATGAGCAGTTCTTC. Translating gives CAISGPGEGPWYEQFF.

CDR3 loop: CASSLMGGGRGRELFF. The CDR3 DNA reads TGTGCCAGCAGCTTAATGGGAGGCGGGAGGGGCAGGGAGCTGTTTTTT. The rearrangement links TRBV7-3 to TRBJ2-2, with TRBD2 matching over 9 bases. Germline V gene lookup returns CDR1 SGHTA and CDR2 FQGTGA. V gave up 1 base and J gave up 9 bases; unmatched junction bases: 9. The CDR3 covers 16 residues.

The V gene is TRBV2, the J gene TRBJ1-1, with 10 bases that match TRBD1. The CDR3 contains 18 residues. Trimming at V came to 3 bases and at J to 5 bases, leaving 15 bases not matched to a gene. Germline V gives CDR1 SNHLY, CDR2 FYNNEI. The CDR3 protein is CASSEFWLSGTGATEAFF. The CDR3 coding sequence is TGTGCCAGCAGTGAGTTCTGGCTTTCCGGGACAGGGGCGACTGAAGCTTTCTTT.

This clone has just one count. The V gene is TRBV27, the J gene TRBJ2-6; perhaps TRBD2 as D (5 bases). V was shortened by 1 base and J by 0 bases, with 10 bases between the two germline ends. The CDR3 has 17 amino acids. From germline, CDR1 is MNHEY and CDR2 SMNVEV (reference sequence). The CDR3 loop reads CASSLFGLGSGANVLTF. DNA of the CDR3: TGTGCCAGCAGTTTATTCGGACTCGGCTCTGGGGCCAACGTCCTGACTTTC.

J is TRBJ1-5 and V is TRBV28, with D perhaps matching TRBD1 (5 bases). Looked up from germline, CDR1 is MDHEN and CDR2 is SYDVKM. Trimming removed 2 bases from V and 3 bases from J, with 8 bases in between. The CDR3 runs 14 residues. DNA for the CDR3: TGTGCCAGCAGTTTAGGGGCCATCAATCAGCCCCAGCATTTT. Translating gives CASSLGAINQPQHF.